These T cell receptor beta chains were read from a single sample in a study of OX40 agonist ivuxolimab in advanced cancers. Using immunoSEQ multiplex PCR, the repertoire was profiled, and TCRdb retains in-frame clones only, with some absent. The repertoire holds 75,000 to 80,000 clones, with 87% as singletons. Sequenced material: CD4+ or CD8+ T cells sorted from blood, taken in a trial of the OX40 agonist ivuxolimab. The receptors originated from an adult with an advanced solid tumor such as melanoma, head and neck, liver or kidney cancer. The CDR3 runs from the conserved cysteine through the conserved F or W. D genes are given only for firm matches. Rows may omit the clone size; those that give it use once, few, many or a size class.

clone_size | d_call | j_call | v_call | cdr3_nt | cdr3_aa
NA | NA | TRBJ2-6 | TRBV28 | TGTGCCAGCAGTTTCCGGGGCGCTGGGGCCAACGTCCTGACTTTC | CASSFRGAGANVLTF
once | NA | TRBJ1-5 | TRBV27 | TGTGCCAGCAGAAGCCAGGGAGCCGCCGGGGGGCCCCAGCATTTT | CASRSQGAAGGPQHF
NA | TRBD2 | TRBJ2-1 | TRBV27 | TGTGCCAGCAGTTTACGGTACGGGACTAGCGGGAGCAATGAGCAGTTCTTC | CASSLRYGTSGSNEQFF
NA | NA | TRBJ2-2 | TRBV9 | TGTGCCAGCAGCGGCCTTACAGGACAGAAGCTGTTTTTT | CASSGLTGQKLFF
NA | TRBD2 | TRBJ2-1 | TRBV4-1 | TGCGCCAGCAGCCAAGCGATCGGGACTAGCGGGGGCTCCAATGAGCAGTTCTTC | CASSQAIGTSGGSNEQFF
NA | NA | TRBJ1-1 | TRBV2 | TGTGCCAGCAGAAAGGGTTCCACTGAAGCTTTCTTT | CASRKGSTEAFF
few | NA | TRBJ2-2 | TRBV5-6 | TGTGCCAGCAGTTTGGGACCCAAGCTGTTTTTT | CASSLGPKLFF
few | TRBD1 | TRBJ1-2 | TRBV2 | TGTGCCAGCAGGGGACAGGGGGAGGGCTACACCTTC | CASRGQGEGYTF
NA | NA | TRBJ1-1 | TRBV6-5 | TGTGCCAGCAGTTACCGGCGGGAAAACACTGAAGCTTTCTTT | CASSYRRENTEAFF
NA | NA | TRBJ2-3 | TRBV5-6 | TGTGCCAGCTCCACCATAGACGGTCCGAGCACAGATACGCAGTATTTT | CASSTIDGPSTDTQYF
NA | NA | TRBJ2-2 | TRBV4-1 | TGCGCCAGCAGCCAAGATCCCGCCGGGGAGCTGTTTTTT | CASSQDPAGELFF
NA | TRBD1 | TRBJ1-2 | TRBV5-6 | TGTGCCAGCAGCCGACAGGGGCGGGGTGGCTACACCTTC | CASSRQGRGGYTF
few | TRBD1 | TRBJ2-2 | TRBV2 | TGTGCCAGCAGTGCACAGGGGGTACACACCGGGGAGCTGTTTTTT | CASSAQGVHTGELFF
NA | NA | TRBJ1-3 | TRBV4-2 | TGTGCCAGCAGCCCCTTGGGGATTGAAGGAAACACCATATATTTT | CASSPLGIEGNTIYF
NA | TRBD1 | TRBJ1-6 | TRBV18 | TGTGCCAGCTCACCCAGGGGGTTTAGGGAGTCACCCCTCCACTTT | CASSPRGFRESPLHF
NA | TRBD2 | TRBJ2-1 | TRBV27 | TGTGCCAGCAGTCCTACCCCCAAGGGAGGGTATGAGCAGTTCTTC | CASSPTPKGGYEQFF
NA | NA | TRBJ2-5 | TRBV27 | TGTGCCAGCAGTTTCCCCGGACAACAAGAGACCCAGTACTTC | CASSFPGQQETQYF
NA | NA | TRBJ2-2 | TRBV27 | TGTGCCAGCAGTCCGGGAACCCGACCCGGGGAGCTGTTTTTT | CASSPGTRPGELFF
NA | NA | TRBJ1-5 | TRBV6-5 | TGTGCCAGCAGGATCGGACAGAGCAGCAATCAGCCCCAGCATTTT | CASRIGQSSNQPQHF
NA | NA | TRBJ2-7 | TRBV20-1 | TGCAGTGCTAGTTACGAGCAGTACTTC | CSASYEQYF
NA | NA | TRBJ2-7 | TRBV23-1 | TGCGCCAGCAGTCACCCGGTCCCGGGACTCCCGGGGGCCCTCCACTACGAGCAGTACTTC | CASSHPVPGLPGALHYEQYF
NA | TRBD1 | TRBJ2-1 | TRBV27 | TGTGCCAGCAGAAGGACAGGGGGAGGCTCCTACAATGAGCAGTTCTTC | CASRRTGGGSYNEQFF
once | TRBD1 | TRBJ2-3 | TRBV5-1 | TGCGCCAGCAGCCCTACAGGGGGCGCAGGAGATACGCAGTATTTT | CASSPTGGAGDTQYF
NA | NA | TRBJ2-5 | TRBV2 | TGTGCCAGCAAGGTTAGGGCAGGGTCGTACCAAGAGACCCAGTACTTC | CASKVRAGSYQETQYF
NA | TRBD2 | TRBJ2-7 | TRBV4-1 | TGCGCCAGCAGCGCGACCGGGACTAGCGGATACGAGCAGTACTTC | CASSATGTSGYEQYF
NA | NA | TRBJ2-1 | TRBV2 | TGTGCCAGCAGTGACCTTCCCCCGGGACCTGCCTCCTACAATGAGCAGTTCTTC | CASSDLPPGPASYNEQFF
once | NA | TRBJ1-1 | TRBV5-1 | TGCGCCAGCAGCTTGGTTACGAACACTGAAGCTTTCTTT | CASSLVTNTEAFF
NA | TRBD2 | TRBJ2-3 | TRBV29-1 | TGCAGCGTGGTGACTAGCGGGGGAAGCACAGATACGCAGTATTTT | CSVVTSGGSTDTQYF
NA | NA | TRBJ1-6 | TRBV5-4 | TGTGCCAGCAGCCCCGCAATCGGGGCTAATTCACCCCTCCACTTT | CASSPAIGANSPLHF
NA | NA | TRBJ1-2 | TRBV7-2 | TGTGCCAGCACCCCCGGGGGACCGACTAACTATGGCTACACCTTC | CASTPGGPTNYGYTF
few | TRBD1 | TRBJ1-5 | TRBV28 | TGTGCCAGCAGGCCCGGGACAGGTTATCAGCCCCAGCATTTT | CASRPGTGYQPQHF
NA | NA | TRBJ2-7 | TRBV27 | TGTGCCAGCAGTCCCCTCTTTCTAAGGAGTTCTGGGGACTCCAATCCCTACGAGCAGTACTTC | CASSPLFLRSSGDSNPYEQYF
NA | NA | TRBJ2-3 | TRBV30 | TGTGCCTGGCGTGAAACTGGAGCGTACACAGATACGCAGTATTTT | CAWRETGAYTDTQYF
NA | NA | TRBJ1-3 | TRBV19 | TGTGCCAGTAGTACAGATTGGGGGCCTGGAAACACCATATATTTT | CASSTDWGPGNTIYF
NA | NA | TRBJ1-5 | TRBV18 | TGTGCCAGCTCACCAGATTGGAGGAGTAGTCAGCCCCAGCATTTT | CASSPDWRSSQPQHF
NA | NA | TRBJ2-3 | TRBV30 | TGTGCCTGGAGATCTGCCTACACAGATACGCAGTATTTT | CAWRSAYTDTQYF
once | NA | TRBJ1-6 | TRBV18 | TGTGCCAGCTCACCACTCCCCGGGTCGGTCTATAATTCACCCCTCCACTTT | CASSPLPGSVYNSPLHF
few | NA | TRBJ1-6 | TRBV7-2 | TGTGCCAGCTCCAGTGCTTATAATTCACCCCTCCACTTT | CASSSAYNSPLHF
few | NA | TRBJ1-6 | TRBV7-8 | TGTGCCAGCAGCTTAGACAGTAATTCACCCCTCCACTTT | CASSLDSNSPLHF
NA | NA | TRBJ1-4 | TRBV6-4 | TGTGCCAGCAGTGACAGGATAACTAATGAAAAACTGTTTTTT | CASSDRITNEKLFF
NA | TRBD2 | TRBJ2-5 | TRBV28 | TGTGCCAGCAGTGAACTTAGCGGGAGGGAGACCCAGTACTTC | CASSELSGRETQYF
NA | TRBD1 | TRBJ1-2 | TRBV11-2 | TGTGCCAGCAGCTTAGATCAAAGGGGGCTGGAAGGCTACACCTTC | CASSLDQRGLEGYTF
NA | NA | TRBJ2-7 | TRBV6-1 | TGTGCCAGTGTTCTGCACTACGAGCAGTACTTC | CASVLHYEQYF
NA | NA | TRBJ1-4 | TRBV30 | TGTGCCTGGAGTGTAGGGGGGGGTGCCGGGGAAAAACTGTTTTTT | CAWSVGGGAGEKLFF
NA | NA | TRBJ1-5 | TRBV6-5 | TGTGCCAGCAGACCAGACAGTAATAGCAATCAGCCCCAGCATTTT | CASRPDSNSNQPQHF
NA | TRBD2 | TRBJ2-1 | TRBV29-1 | TGCAGCGTTGAATTACTAGCGGGACTCTCCTACAATGAGCAGTTCTTC | CSVELLAGLSYNEQFF
NA | TRBD2 | TRBJ2-7 | TRBV6-1 | TGTGCCAGCAGTCGGGAGGAAGCCCTCACGGGGGAGCAGTACTTC | CASSREEALTGEQYF
NA | NA | TRBJ1-2 | TRBV15 | TGTGCCACCAGCAGAGATCGAGTATATGGCTACACCTTC | CATSRDRVYGYTF
NA | NA | TRBJ2-7 | TRBV21-1 | TGTGCCAGCAGCCGTCCGGGACAGCTTCAGTACTTC | CASSRPGQLQYF
NA | NA | TRBJ1-6 | TRBV27 | TGTGCCAGCAGTTTATCCATTGGGGGGGATTCACCCCTCCACTTT | CASSLSIGGDSPLHF
NA | TRBD2 | TRBJ2-2 | TRBV6-5 | TGTGCCAGCACGTTAGCGGGGACCGGGGAGCTGTTTTTT | CASTLAGTGELFF
NA | TRBD1 | TRBJ2-3 | TRBV29-1 | TGCAGCGTTGAAGAAGGGAGAGGGGGACAGGGGGCTGGTACGCAGTATTTT | CSVEEGRGGQGAGTQYF
NA | NA | TRBJ1-1 | TRBV6-1 | TGTGCCAGCAGTAGGAACACTGAAGCTTTCTTT | CASSRNTEAFF
NA | TRBD1 | TRBJ2-5 | TRBV5-1 | TGCGCCAGTCGCCTGGGACAGGGGCGGGAGACCCAGTACTTC | CASRLGQGRETQYF
NA | NA | TRBJ1-3 | TRBV10-3 | TGTGCCATCAAGGAGAGCTCTGGAAACACCATATATTTT | CAIKESSGNTIYF
NA | NA | TRBJ1-4 | TRBV5-1 | TGCGCCAGCAGCTTTACAGGGTCCACTAATGAAAAACTGTTTTTT | CASSFTGSTNEKLFF
NA | NA | TRBJ2-1 | TRBV7-2 | TGTGCCAGCAGCTTAGCGCGGGGGCCGACGAATGAGCAGTTCTTC | CASSLARGPTNEQFF
NA | NA | TRBJ2-1 | TRBV7-9 | TGTGCCAGCAGCTTCTTGGGATACAATGAGCAGTTCTTC | CASSFLGYNEQFF
NA | NA | TRBJ1-6 | TRBV28 | TGTGCCAGCAGTGCGACCGGGACTTATAATTCACCCCTCCACTTT | CASSATGTYNSPLHF
few | NA | TRBJ2-2 | TRBV11-3 | TGTGCCAGCAGGGGGACCGGGGAGCTGTTTTTT | CASRGTGELFF